The 10 T cell receptor beta chains below come from one sample, sequenced in a study of CD4+ T cells in melanoma. This table comes from immunoSEQ multiplex PCR, and its TCRdb copy is limited to in-frame clones, with some not included. The sample consists of over 5,500 clones, 45% to 60% of them appearing once. The sequenced material came from cells from a culture (not recorded whether cultured in vitro). Every receptor here comes from a human donor with melanoma.

This clone was seen only a few times. The chain employs TRBV5-6 and TRBJ1-5; 7 nucleotides match TRBD1. This CDR3 contains 14 residues. The V and J ends lost 4 bases and 7 bases, in that order; junction bases with no gene match: 8. In germline, CDR1 is SGHDT, CDR2 YYEEEE. The DNA of the CDR3 is TGTGCCAGCAGCGCCAGGGGGAAAGGGCAGCCCCAGCATTTT. This encodes CASSARGKGQPQHF.

The table lists this clone with a few counts. The rearrangement joins TRBV5-4 to TRBJ2-1; 10 nucleotides align to TRBD1. This CDR3 comprises 16 residues. The ends lost 0 bases at V and 3 bases at J; junction bases unmatched: 3. The germline CDR1 and CDR2 sequences are SGHNT and YYREEE (reference sequence). CDR3 coding DNA: TGTGCCAGCAGCTTGGAGGGACAGGGGCTCTACAATGAGCAGTTCTTC. Translating gives CASSLEGQGLYNEQFF.

The V and J genes are TRBV9 and TRBJ1-6; 7 bases map to TRBD1. Losses at the gene ends were 2 bases for V and 7 bases for J; bases not matched to a gene: 3. CDR1 and CDR2 (germline): SGDLS, YYNGEE. CDR3 size: 14 residues. CDR3 loop: CASSVNRGNSPLHF. The DNA of the CDR3 is TGTGCCAGCAGCGTGAACAGGGGAAATTCACCCCTCCACTTT.

This chain connects TRBV5-1 to TRBJ1-1; no reliable D call. The CDR3 has 13 amino acids. The germline V and J ends were trimmed by 5 bases and 2 bases, with 10 bases remaining between them. Germline assignment: CDR1 SGHRS and CDR2 YFSETQ. The CDR3 coding sequence is TGCGCCAGCAGTTCTCAGTTAAACACTGAAGCTTTCTTT. This sequence encodes CASSSQLNTEAFF.

V and J are TRBV30 and TRBJ1-5, with 7 bases fitting TRBD1. Germline lookup yields CDR1 GTSNPN and CDR2 SVGIG (reference sequence). The J segment lost 7 bases and the V segment lost 4 bases, leaving 10 bases of the junction unmatched. This CDR3 contains 14 residues. CDR3 DNA sequence: TGTGCCTGGACTAAACGCGACAGGGCCCAGCCCCAGCATTTT. As protein: CAWTKRDRAQPQHF. The variable domain in full, completed from reference TRBV30 and TRBJ1-5, reads SQTIHQWPATLVQPVGSPLSLECTVEGTSNPNLYWYRQAAGRGLQLLFYSVGIGQISSEVPQNLSASRPQDRQFILSSKKLLLSDSGFYLCAWTKRDRAQPQHFGDGTRLSIL.

The V call is TRBV7-8, the J call TRBJ1-1; tentative D call: TRBD1 (6 bases). CDR3 length: 15 amino acids. Per the germline V gene, CDR1 is SGHVS and CDR2 is FQNEAQ. The V and J ends lost 0 bases and 10 bases respectively, with 18 bases between them. The CDR3 sequence: CASSLAGAGRSRAFF. The CDR3 nucleotides are TGTGCCAGCAGCTTAGCGGGGGCGGGTCGGTCCCGAGCTTTCTTT.

The chain carries TRBV11-2 and TRBJ1-6, with TRBD1 identical over 8 bases. This CDR3 is built from 15 residues. J was trimmed by 9 bases and V by 1 base; bases with no gene match: 5. Germline assignment: CDR1 SGHAT and CDR2 FQNNGV. The CDR3 is CASSLAGQVGSPLHF. In DNA form, the CDR3 reads TGTGCCAGCAGCTTAGCGGGACAGGTTGGTTCACCCCTCCACTTT.

This clone occurred a few times. The V call is TRBV5-1, the J call TRBJ1-2; 8 bases line up with TRBD1. CDR1 is SGHRS, CDR2 YFSETQ, per germline. Trimming removed 4 bases from V and 4 bases from J; junction bases left unmatched: 6. The CDR3 loop spans 14 amino acids. The CDR3 here is CASSTGTGAYGYTF. CDR3 bases: TGCGCCAGCAGCACAGGGACAGGTGCCTATGGCTACACCTTC.

This clone turned up a few times. As DNA, the CDR3 is TGCGCCAGCAGCCAACAGGGACAGGGACATCAGCCCCAGCATTTT. This codes for CASSQQGQGHQPQHF. The rearrangement uses TRBV4-1 and TRBJ1-5; 9 bases align to TRBD1. V lost 2 bases, J lost 5 bases, and 4 bases stayed unmatched. This CDR3 is built from 15 residues. In germline, CDR1 is MGHRA, CDR2 YSYEKL.

This clone was observed a few times. The chain links TRBV4-1 to TRBJ1-2; D is undetermined. The CDR3 is 12 amino acids. Per germline, CDR1 MGHRA and CDR2 YSYEKL. Between the trimmed V and J ends, which lost 0 bases and 8 bases, there was a span of 7 bases. The DNA of the CDR3 is TGCGCCAGCAGCCAAGACAGTCAAGGCTACACCTTC. As protein: CASSQDSQGYTF.